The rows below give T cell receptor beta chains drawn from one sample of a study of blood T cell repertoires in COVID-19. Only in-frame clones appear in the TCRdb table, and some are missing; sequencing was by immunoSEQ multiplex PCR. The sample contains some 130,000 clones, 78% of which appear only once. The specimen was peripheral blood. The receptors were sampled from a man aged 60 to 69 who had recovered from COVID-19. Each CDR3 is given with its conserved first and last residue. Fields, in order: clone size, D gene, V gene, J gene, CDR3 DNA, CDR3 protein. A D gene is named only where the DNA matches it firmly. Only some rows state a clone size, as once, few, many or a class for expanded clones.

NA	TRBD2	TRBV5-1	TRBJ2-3	TGCGCCAGCAGCGGCGGGGGGGCTGGAGATACGCAGTATTTT	CASSGGGAGDTQYF
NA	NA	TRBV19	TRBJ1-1	TGTGCCAGTAGTATAGTGGCAGGGAACACTGAAGCTTTCTTT	CASSIVAGNTEAFF
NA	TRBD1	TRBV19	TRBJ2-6	TGTGCCAGTAGTTTACAGGGGGCTTACTCTGGGGCCAACGTCCTGACTTTC	CASSLQGAYSGANVLTF
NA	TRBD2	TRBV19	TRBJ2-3	TGTGCCAGTTCACCGGAGGGACTACGGAATACGCAGTATTTT	CASSPEGLRNTQYF
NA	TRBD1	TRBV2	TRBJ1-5	TGTGCCAGCAGTGTGGGACAGAATCAGCCCCAGCATTTT	CASSVGQNQPQHF
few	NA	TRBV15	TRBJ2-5	TGTGCCACCAGCAGAGATTGGGCAGGGGGGCAAGAGACCCAGTACTTC	CATSRDWAGGQETQYF
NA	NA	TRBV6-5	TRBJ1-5	TGTGCCAGCAGTTCTGTAGCGTTCAATCAGCCCCAGCATTTT	CASSSVAFNQPQHF
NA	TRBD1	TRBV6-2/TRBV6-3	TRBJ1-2	TGTGCCAGCAGTTATCCGGGACAGACGAATTATGGCTACACCTTC	CASSYPGQTNYGYTF
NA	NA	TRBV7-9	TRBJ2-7	TGTGCCAGCAGCCCTGGGTCAGGAGGATACGAGCAGTACTTC	CASSPGSGGYEQYF
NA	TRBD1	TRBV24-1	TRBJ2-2	TGTGCCACCAGTCGGGACAGGGACACCGGGGAGCTGTTTTTT	CATSRDRDTGELFF
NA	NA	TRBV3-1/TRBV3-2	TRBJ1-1	TGTGCCAGCAGCCAAATCGGGGACACTGAAGCTTTCTTT	CASSQIGDTEAFF
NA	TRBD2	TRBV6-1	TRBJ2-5	TGTGCCAGCAGTGAAACTAGCGGTCTCCAAGAGACCCAGTACTTC	CASSETSGLQETQYF
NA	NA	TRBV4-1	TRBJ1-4	TGCGCCAGCAGCCAAGCTACAGGGAGAGTGTTTTTT	CASSQATGRVFF
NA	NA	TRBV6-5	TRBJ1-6	TGTGCCAGCAGTTACTCGGTCGGAGCCGATTCACCCCTCCACTTT	CASSYSVGADSPLHF
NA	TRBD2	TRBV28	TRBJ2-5	TGTGCCAGCAGTTTTACTAGCGGGATGGAGACCCAGTACTTC	CASSFTSGMETQYF
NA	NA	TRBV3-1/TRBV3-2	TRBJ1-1	TGTGCCAGCAGCCTTGCGGGCAGGGGTGCTTTCTTT	CASSLAGRGAFF
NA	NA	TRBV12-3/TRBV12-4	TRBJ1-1	TGTGCCAGCAGTTTTACCGACTTTGAAGCTTTCTTT	CASSFTDFEAFF
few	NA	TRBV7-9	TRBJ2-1	TGTGCCAGCAGCTTAGTGGGCAGCAATGAGCAGTTCTTC	CASSLVGSNEQFF
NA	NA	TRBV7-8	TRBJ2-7	TGTGCCAGCAGCCCCCGGGAATCCGTCTCCTACGAGCAGTACTTC	CASSPRESVSYEQYF
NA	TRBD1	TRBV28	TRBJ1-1	TGTGCCAGCAGCACTACAGGGGGGAAAACTGAAGCTTTCTTT	CASSTTGGKTEAFF
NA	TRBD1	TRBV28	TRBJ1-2	TGTGCCAGCAGTTTGATAGGGGGCCGAAGTGGCTACACCTTC	CASSLIGGRSGYTF
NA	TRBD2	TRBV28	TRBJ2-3	TGTGCCAGCAGTTTAATGGCTAGCGGGGGGGCCGTTGGCACAGATACGCAGTATTTT	CASSLMASGGAVGTDTQYF
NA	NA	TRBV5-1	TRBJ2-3	TGCGCCAGCAGCTTGGGGGTAGCGGACACAGGAGATACGCAGTATTTT	CASSLGVADTGDTQYF
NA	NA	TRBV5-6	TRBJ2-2	TGTGCCAGCAGCCGGTTGGGTGAGAGTGGGAGAGACACCGGGGAGCTGTTTTTT	CASSRLGESGRDTGELFF
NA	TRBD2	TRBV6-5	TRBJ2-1	TGTGCCAGCAGTTATGCGGGGGGCCGCGGCAATGAGCAGTTCTTC	CASSYAGGRGNEQFF
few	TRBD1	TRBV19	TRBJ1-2	TGTGCCAGTAGGCCCGGGACAGGGAGGGATGATGGATATGGCTACACCTTC	CASRPGTGRDDGYGYTF
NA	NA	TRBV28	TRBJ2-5	TGTGCCAGCAGTTTCTGGACTAACCAAGAGACCCAGTACTTC	CASSFWTNQETQYF
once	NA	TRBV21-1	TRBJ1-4	TGTGCCAGCAGTCCGGGGGGATGTGAAAAACTGTTTTTT	CASSPGGCEKLFF
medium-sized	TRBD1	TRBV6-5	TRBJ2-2	TGTGCCAGCAGTTCTGGACAGGGCGTAGGCGCCGGGGAGCTGTTTTTT	CASSSGQGVGAGELFF
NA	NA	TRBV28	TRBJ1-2	TGTGCCAGCAGTTTATTGGGGGGGCCCTATGGCTACACCTTC	CASSLLGGPYGYTF
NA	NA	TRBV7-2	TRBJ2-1	TGTGCCAGCAGCTTAGAGCTCGGTGAGCAGTTCTTC	CASSLELGEQFF
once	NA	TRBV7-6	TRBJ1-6	TGTGCCAGCAGCTTAGTTGAGGATTCACCCCTCCACTTT	CASSLVEDSPLHF
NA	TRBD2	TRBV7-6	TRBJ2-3	TGTGCCAGCACCACACTAGCGGGGGGAACCACAGATACGCAGTATTTT	CASTTLAGGTTDTQYF
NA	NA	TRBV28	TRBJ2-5	TGTGCCAGCGGGTTAGGGAGTCGGGAGACCCAGTACTTC	CASGLGSRETQYF
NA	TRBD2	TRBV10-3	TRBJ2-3	TGTGCCTCGGGGCGGGAGGGCCAAGGGACAGATACGCAGTATTTT	CASGREGQGTDTQYF
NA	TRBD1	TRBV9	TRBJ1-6	TGTGCCAGCAGCTCCGGGACAGGGGGCGTTTCACCCCTCCACTTT	CASSSGTGGVSPLHF